Shown below are 30 T cell receptor beta chains from a single sample sequenced in a study of cytomegalovirus exposure and HLA in healthy donors (dated by TCRdb to 2016 to 2017). The method behind the library was the immunoSEQ multiplex PCR assay. For the multiplex PCR, a mixture combining 60 forward primers for TCR Vbeta segments and 13 reverse primers for TCR Jbeta segments was used. This is the immuneACCESS table as TCRdb keeps it, with only in-frame sequences that have V and J called. A part of the clones is gone; compared with another copy, unresolved V genes explain less than half, and the rest is unexplained. The sample table lists about 160,000 clones, around 72% of them with a count of one. The ten biggest clones cover less than 3% of the sample. The sample was PBMCs. The receptor set was obtained from a female donor in good health and CMV-seronegative.

The chain links TRBV2 to TRBJ1-5; 9 nucleotides agree with TRBD1. CDR3 length: 14 amino acids. After removal of 3 bases from V and 5 bases from J, the junction contained 2 bases not matched to a gene. The germline V gene encodes CDR1 SNHLY and CDR2 FYNNEI. CDR3 in DNA: TGTGCCAGCAGTGAGGACAGGGGACATCAGCCCCAGCATTTT. Protein: CASSEDRGHQPQHF.

This clone was detected only a few times. The chain employs TRBV6-6 and TRBJ1-3, with D perhaps matching TRBD1 (5 bases). V lost 3 bases to trimming and J lost 4 bases, with 13 bases between them. The CDR3 totals 15 residues. Germline V gene sequence: CDR1 MNHNY, CDR2 SVGAGI (reference sequence). The CDR3 nucleotides read TGTGCCAGCAGTTATAGCATAGGGGAAGGAAACACCATATATTTT. Amino acid sequence: CASSYSIGEGNTIYF.

The genes are TRBV6-6 and TRBJ1-1, with D hard to call. CDR3 length equals 13 residues. Trimming pared 2 bases from V and 1 base from J, leaving 5 bases between. CDR1 MNHNY and CDR2 SVGAGI come from the germline V gene (reference sequence). CDR3 amino acids: CASSYNRNTEAFF. The CDR3 DNA sequence: TGTGCCAGCAGTTACAACAGGAACACTGAAGCTTTCTTT.

This clone occurred once. The V call is TRBV7-2, the J call TRBJ1-2, with D perhaps matching TRBD1 (5 bases). From germline, CDR1 is SGHTA and CDR2 FQGNSA. The CDR3 sequence is 13 residues long. V was clipped by 2 bases and J by 8 bases, with 12 bases between them. The CDR3 region is CASSLRGLGGYTF. The CDR3 nucleotides read TGTGCCAGCAGCTTAAGGGGACTAGGAGGCTACACCTTC.

This rearrangement joins TRBV4-2 to TRBJ2-7, with a possible D match to TRBD1 (5 bases). Trimming took off 4 bases at V and 6 bases at J, with 19 bases between the two ends. Germline lookup yields CDR1 LGHNA and CDR2 YNFKEQ. The CDR3 runs to 15 residues. The CDR3 DNA reads TGTGCCAGCAGCCCAGAGGAAGGGGCGTCCGTCGAGCAGTACTTC. Amino acid sequence: CASSPEEGASVEQYF.

The V gene is TRBV2, the J gene TRBJ2-3, with 9 nucleotides matching TRBD1. Per the germline V gene, CDR1 is SNHLY and CDR2 is FYNNEI. CDR3 length: 15 residues. The J segment lost 4 bases and the V segment lost 6 bases, leaving 8 bases of the junction unmatched. For the CDR3, the DNA is TGTGCCAGCAGATACCGGGACAGGGCGTCAGATACGCAGTATTTT. Translation gives CASRYRDRASDTQYF.

The CDR3 protein is CASSKTADNEKLFF. In DNA, the CDR3 is TGTGCCAGCAGTAAGACAGCAGATAATGAAAAACTGTTTTTT. The chain is built from TRBV7-8 and TRBJ1-4, with TRBD1 as a possible D gene (5 bases). Trimming stripped 6 bases from V and 4 bases from J, with 12 bases between. This CDR3 has 14 residues. The germline V gene encodes CDR1 SGHVS and CDR2 FQNEAQ.

The chain has TRBV28 and TRBJ2-2; 9 positions match TRBD1. CDR3 length: 17 residues. CDR1 is MDHEN, CDR2 SYDVKM, per germline. The V and J ends lost 7 bases and 6 bases, in that order; junction bases with no gene match: 15. This chain's CDR3 is CASTLRGTGIFAGELFF. DNA for the CDR3: TGTGCCAGCACCTTAAGGGGGACAGGGATTTTCGCCGGGGAGCTGTTTTTT. Looking up the rest from reference TRBV28 and TRBJ2-2 gives the full variable domain: DVKVTQSSRYLVKRTGEKVFLECVQDMDHENMFWYRQDPGLGLRLIYFSYDVKMKEKGDIPEGYSVSREKKERFSLILESASTNQTSMYLCASTLRGTGIFAGELFFGEGSRLTVL.

V is TRBV28 and J is TRBJ1-2, with 7 bases aligning to TRBD1. The V gene's germline CDR1 is MDHEN and CDR2 SYDVKM. The V and J ends lost 2 bases and 7 bases, in that order; junction bases with no gene match: 4. This CDR3 has 13 residues. The CDR3 region has the DNA TGTGCCAGCAGTTTAGGGGACAGACGTGGCTACACCTTC. It yields the protein CASSLGDRRGYTF.

V usage is TRBV7-2 and J usage is TRBJ2-7; TRBD2 aligns across 7 bases. The CDR3 totals 15 residues. Germline V gene sequence: CDR1 SGHTA, CDR2 FQGNSA. After removal of 1 base from V and 7 bases from J, the junction contained 10 bases not matched to a gene. The CDR3, as DNA: TGTGCCAGCAGCTTAGTGGTGGGAGGGCCTAGGGAGCAGTACTTC. Translation: CASSLVVGGPREQYF.

The chain employs TRBV11-2 and TRBJ2-2; 8 bases agree with TRBD2. There are 17 residues in the CDR3. Looked up from germline, CDR1 is SGHAT and CDR2 is FQNNGV. V gave up 6 bases and J gave up 1 base; unmatched junction bases: 10. DNA of the CDR3: TGTGCCAGCAGGGCTGCCTTTCGGGGGGGGAACACCGGGGAGCTGTTTTTT. Translating it yields CASRAAFRGGNTGELFF.

V is TRBV2 and J is TRBJ2-5, with a weak D call TRBD1 (6 bases). This CDR3 region has 15 residues. CDR1 and CDR2 (germline): SNHLY, FYNNEI. V lost 4 bases to trimming and J lost 5 bases, with 17 bases between them. CDR3 bases: TGTGCCAGCAGTGTATTGGGACACCCCGGGGAGACCCAGTACTTC. Amino acids: CASSVLGHPGETQYF.

In this sample, this clone turned up a few times. The V call is TRBV14, the J call TRBJ1-1; D ambiguous. In germline, CDR1 is SGHDN, CDR2 FVKESK. The V end was cut by 0 bases, the J end by 3 bases, with 8 bases between. This CDR3 region has 14 residues. The CDR3 DNA follows: TGTGCCAGCAGCCAAGACAGGTCGTACACTGAAGCTTTCTTT. Amino acids: CASSQDRSYTEAFF.

This clone was detected a few times. The genes are TRBV5-6 and TRBJ2-1, with 7 positions matching TRBD2. The CDR3 contains 14 residues. Germline V gives CDR1 SGHDT, CDR2 YYEEEE. V shed 3 bases, J shed 7 bases, and the junction held 7 bases outside the gene matches. CDR3 sequence (DNA): TGTGCCAGCAGCTGGAGCGGGGCTCTAAATGAGCAGTTCTTC. Its translation: CASSWSGALNEQFF.

The chain employs TRBV28 and TRBJ2-7; 7 bases line up with TRBD1. Trimming cost V 3 bases and J 4 bases; bases outside gene matches: 3. The CDR3 is 13 amino acids. Germline V gene sequence: CDR1 MDHEN, CDR2 SYDVKM. DNA for the CDR3: TGTGCCAGCAGTTTTAGGGGGCTTTACGAGCAGTACTTC. Protein: CASSFRGLYEQYF.

The chain recombines TRBV10-3 with TRBJ2-2; 12 bases line up with TRBD1. Trimming cost V 6 bases and J 2 bases; bases outside gene matches: 1. This CDR3 spans 15 amino acids. The V gene's germline CDR1 is ENHRY and CDR2 SYGVKD. The CDR3 nucleotides are TGTGCCATCAGGGGGACAGGGGGCAACACCGGGGAGCTGTTTTTT. Translating gives CAIRGTGGNTGELFF.

The chain uses TRBV10-2 and TRBJ2-1; TRBD2 matches 7 bases. CDR1 and CDR2 from the germline V gene are WSHSY and SAAADI. This CDR3 is built from 14 residues. Trimming removed 7 bases from V and 3 bases from J; junction bases left unmatched: 6. Here the CDR3 DNA reads TGCGCCAGCAAAGGAGGCGGGAGCTACAATGAGCAGTTCTTC. Translated, it gives CASKGGGSYNEQFF.

This chain joins TRBV5-5 and TRBJ2-2; D not resolved. This CDR3 has 12 residues. CDR1 and CDR2 (germline): SGHKS, YYEKEE (reference sequence). V was pared by 1 base and J by 13 bases, with 11 bases between. CDR3 sequence: CASSLTSGPLFF. Written as DNA, the CDR3 is TGTGCCAGCAGCTTGACGTCAGGCCCGCTGTTTTTT.

The gene calls are TRBV6-5 and TRBJ2-5; a possible D gene is TRBD2 (6 bases). The CDR3 totals 16 residues. V was trimmed by 1 base and J by 6 bases, leaving 18 bases between them. The germline gives CDR1 MNHEY, CDR2 SVGAGI. DNA for the CDR3: TGTGCCAGCAGTTACTACCCGGGAGTCAACGCAAAGACCCAGTACTTC. Encoded protein: CASSYYPGVNAKTQYF.

The chain joins TRBV2 to TRBJ2-7; TRBD1 is a possible D gene (6 bases). This CDR3 contains 13 residues. The V end was cut by 3 bases, the J end by 3 bases, with 9 bases between. Looked up from germline, CDR1 is SNHLY and CDR2 is FYNNEI. In DNA form, the CDR3 reads TGTGCCAGCAGTGATAGGGGGAACTACGAGCAGTACTTC. It is translated as CASSDRGNYEQYF.

The table lists this clone with a few counts. V is TRBV7-6 and J is TRBJ2-3; no reliable D call. This CDR3 has 15 amino acids. V was cut by 1 base and J by 1 base, with 9 bases left in between. Germline assignment: CDR1 SGHVS and CDR2 FNYEAQ. CDR3 loop: CASSLGALGTDTQYF. The CDR3 DNA reads as TGTGCCAGCAGCTTAGGGGCTTTGGGCACAGATACGCAGTATTTT.

This chain joins TRBV5-6 and TRBJ2-5; TRBD1 might be the D (6 bases). This CDR3 is 14 amino acids long. V lost 0 bases and J 0 bases, leaving 6 bases between the germline ends. Germline CDR1 is SGHDT and CDR2 is YYEEEE. The CDR3 spells CASSLGDNQETQYF. In DNA, the CDR3 is TGTGCCAGCAGCTTGGGGGACAACCAAGAGACCCAGTACTTC. The entire variable domain, with the rest obtained from reference TRBV5-6 and TRBJ2-5, is as follows: DAGVTQSPTHLIKTRGQQVTLRCSPKSGHDTVSWYQQALGQGPQFIFQYYEEEERQRGNFPDRFSGHQFPNYSSELNVNALLLGDSALYLCASSLGDNQETQYFGPGTRLLVL.

V gene TRBV28 combines with J gene TRBJ2-5; perhaps TRBD2 as D (6 bases). Germline loops: CDR1 MDHEN, CDR2 SYDVKM. This CDR3 has 16 residues. V lost 6 bases, J lost 4 bases, and 21 bases lay in between. This chain's CDR3 is CASSSIRSSEGETQYF. The CDR3 region has the DNA TGTGCCAGCAGCTCTATTAGGTCTAGCGAGGGAGAGACCCAGTACTTC.

The V and J genes are TRBV7-8 and TRBJ1-1, with 7 bases matching TRBD1. From germline, CDR1 is SGHVS and CDR2 FQNEAQ. V trimming: 5 bases; J trimming: 11 bases; junction bases outside the gene matches: 14. This CDR3 comprises 14 residues. The CDR3 protein is CASSQPEQGRSAFF. Written as DNA, the CDR3 is TGTGCCAGCAGCCAACCAGAACAGGGGAGAAGCGCTTTCTTT.

The chain carries TRBV7-2 and TRBJ2-5, with 7 bases aligning to TRBD1. CDR1 and CDR2 from the germline V gene are SGHTA and FQGNSA. This CDR3 has 13 residues. V lost 4 bases, J lost 7 bases, and 6 bases stayed unmatched. The CDR3 reads CASSSDSGGTQYF. The CDR3 region has the DNA TGTGCCAGCAGCTCCGACTCAGGGGGGACCCAGTACTTC.

This chain joins TRBV6-6 and TRBJ2-2; 7 bases align to TRBD1. Germline CDR1 and CDR2: MNHNY and SVGAGI (reference sequence). The CDR3 runs 15 residues. Trimming took 5 bases from V and 1 from J; bases not matched to a gene: 4. In nucleotides, the CDR3 is TGTGCCAGCAGTCCACAGGGGTGGAACACCGGGGAGCTGTTTTTT. It translates to CASSPQGWNTGELFF.

This rearrangement joins TRBV5-1 to TRBJ1-1; D is possibly TRBD1 (5 bases). The CDR3 is 15 residues long. V dropped 2 bases and J dropped 1 base, with 12 bases sitting between them. The germline V gene has CDR1 SGHRS and CDR2 YFSETQ. CDR3 bases: TGCGCCAGCAGCTTAGACGGGGGAAAGAACACTGAAGCTTTCTTT. Its translation: CASSLDGGKNTEAFF.

The chain couples TRBV5-1 to TRBJ2-5; tentative D call: TRBD1 (7 bases). The J call is uncertain, as TRBJ2-7 better fits the DNA end. Germline values: CDR1 SGHRS, CDR2 YFSETQ. CDR3 size: 13 residues. The CDR3 loop is CASSGGGGGEQYF. For the CDR3, the DNA is TGCGCCAGCAGCGGAGGAGGGGGCGGCGAGCAGTACTTC.

J is TRBJ1-1 and V is TRBV6-5, with 7 bases identical to TRBD1. Germline V lookup: CDR1 MNHEY, CDR2 SVGAGI. CDR3 length: 15 residues. V gave up 6 bases and J gave up 4 bases; unmatched junction bases: 11. The CDR3, as DNA: TGTGCCAGCAGCCGAAGACAGGGTTTAGGCACTGAAGCTTTCTTT. Translated, it gives CASSRRQGLGTEAFF.

The CDR3 region is CASSLWTGIGELFF. In DNA form, the CDR3 reads TGTGCCAGCAGTTTATGGACAGGGATCGGGGAGCTGTTTTTT. The gene calls are TRBV28 and TRBJ2-2; 7 bases fit TRBD1. Germline loops: CDR1 MDHEN, CDR2 SYDVKM. Trimming cost V 0 bases and J 7 bases; bases outside gene matches: 2. The CDR3 runs to 14 residues.